Given below is one T cell receptor (beta chain) in context. Its cognate antigen is unknown. The data originate from a study of cytomegalovirus exposure and HLA in healthy donors. Trimming at V came to 4 bases and at J to 5 bases, leaving 2 bases not matched to a gene. The CDR3 runs 13 residues. The germline gives CDR1 ENHRY, CDR2 SYGVKD. Vbeta (60) and Jbeta (13) primers were used in the PCR. Method: immunoSEQ multiplex PCR; TCRdb's copy keeps in-frame clones and lacks some. Reported are around 100,000 clones; the ten largest clones contain around 3.2%. Whole-study results and caveats: There were fewer than 200 TCR beta chains listed as cytomegalovirus-associated. In an earlier analysis, most TCR beta V segments were productive about 87% or about 30% of the time. A few chains tied to CMV proved CMV antigen-specific in vitro. The authors judged a highly shared variant cluster likely a sequencing artifact.

The receptor comes from a man in his forties in good health and CMV-seronegative. Input material: PBMCs. The chain combines TRBV10-3 with TRBJ2-1; 7 bases agree with TRBD1. CDR3 residues: CAISGGQNNEQFF. In DNA form, the CDR3 reads TGTGCCATCAGTGGGGGACAGAACAATGAGCAGTTCTTC.